This TCR beta chain appears in the sequencing data of a study of neurological immune-mediated disorders (dated by TCRdb to the late 2010s). With regard to the full study: Using UMI-based sequencing, the study compared peripheral blood TCR-beta repertoires from patients with HTLV-I-associated myelopathy (HAM/TSP), patients with multiple sclerosis, and healthy controls. The cohort comprised 68 subjects: some 14 HAM/TSP patients, approximately 34 multiple sclerosis patients and around 20 healthy controls. The 95 to 120 TCR-beta libraries covered PBMC samples along with longitudinal samples, technical triplicates, and paired sorted CD4+ and CD8+ T-cell subsets. Each longitudinal HAM/TSP and healthy donor was sampled at 3 time-points spaced at 3-40 month intervals. Results the study describes overall, beyond this receptor: No identical CDR3 amino acid sequences were found to be shared among expanded clones across subjects, suggesting that TCR-beta repertoires were private in all groups. TCR clonal expansion was highest in HAM/TSP patients and lowest in MS patients, with MS patients falling below even healthy controls.

Reading the label with the study, this specimen's time point is: longitudinal time-point 1 (baseline). The healthy controls were volunteers from blood banks in Maryland, USA. Unsorted PBMC libraries were generated from 2 million PBMCs stored in RNAlater at -80 °C until RNA extraction. PBMCs were separated from peripheral blood using Ficoll-Hypaque density gradient centrifugation and then cryopreserved in liquid nitrogen. To synthesize cDNA, template-switch 5'RACE was performed with a primer carrying a 10-nucleotide random unique molecular identifier so that each TCR transcript was tagged. Every sequencing run yielded over 170 million TCR-beta sequences covering 15-18 subjects. Total RNA was extracted with the RNeasy kit. Using the KAPA Real-time Library Amplification kit, TCR-beta VDJ regions were amplified with primers for the TCR constant region and the 5'RACE anchor. A first PCR added sample indexes and Illumina adaptors, after which a second PCR increased the library yield. After Ampure bead purification, the TCR product of roughly 650 bp was size-selected on a 2% E-gel SizeSelection system. Library quality was checked on a Bioanalyzer, concentration was measured with Qubit, and libraries were quantified with the Kapa Library Quantification kit before pooling. An Illumina HiSeq 2500 sequenced the libraries paired-end 2 x 150 bp. To increase sequence diversity, about 25-31% phiX was spiked into each library pool. The original methods were these. The UMI-based MiGEC pipeline processed quality-filtered reads and removed over 75% of raw TCR sequences during error correction. VDJ genes were aligned to IMGT germline references, and clonotypes were defined by unique CDR3 amino acid sequence plus V-J genes. VDJtools evaluated clonal expansion, Shannon diversity and CDR3 relatedness (CalcPairwiseDistances, ClusterSamples); CLCbio workbench built phylogenetic trees. Clones with at least 8 unique UMIs were defined as expanded, with this threshold being based on coefficient-of-variation modelling across technical triplicates. The public reads were run again by TCRdb, first through fastp at Q25 and then through MiXCR, and only productive beta chains were kept. Under each unique CDR3 protein, matching rows form one entry showing the most common genes and DNA. The V and J calls here are based on TCRdb, not the publication. This sample holds over 55,000 distinct CDR3 sequences; roughly 10% were observed only once. The top ten clonotypes cover roughly 9% of the sample.

The cysteine opens and the phenylalanine closes a CDR3 of 14 amino acids. Only the CDR3 portion is preserved as DNA: 42 bases, with reading frame beginning at the first base. The trim is 2 bases for V and 5 bases for J, with a gap of 13 bases between the germline ends. CDR1 and CDR2 were assigned from the germline V gene (reference sequence) as GTSNPN and SVGIG. This clonotype was seen repeatedly, ten times or more. Which antigen it targets is not known. Base quality data are lacking; no much larger clone is found one base away. The source material was PBMCs. The chain couples TRBV30 to TRBJ2-1, with no reliable assignment of the D segment. The source of this sequence is a man aged 25-45 years in good health. The nucleotide sequence is given as TGTGCCTGGAGTAAGGGATCTTCCGACAATGAGCAGTTCTTC. Its translation reads: CAWSKGSSDNEQFF.